The entry below gives a single TCR beta chain sequence along with its context. This table comes from immunoSEQ multiplex PCR, and its TCRdb copy is limited to in-frame clones, with some not included. This sample yields under 40,000 clones, of which about 80% are seen a single time; approximately 5.7% belongs to the top ten. Single viable CD3+CD4+CD8-CD45RO+ cells were sorted as the memory CD4+ T cells. The source of the sample is a study of memory CD4+ T cells and cytomegalovirus serostatus. For the study at large: This sample comes from healthy Belgian adults, 9 CMV seropositive, around 26 seronegative.

CDR1 and CDR2 (germline): SGHDT, YYEEEE. Trimming took 2 bases from V and 2 from J; bases not matched to a gene: 3. This CDR3 has 14 residues. The receptor's source is an adult in good health and CMV-seropositive. Source material: memory CD4+ T cells from blood. This chain connects TRBV5-6 to TRBJ1-2; TRBD1 matches 7 bases. DNA for the CDR3: TGTGCCAGCAGCTTCGGACAGGCAAACTATGGCTACACCTTC. Residues: CASSFGQANYGYTF.